This entry lists 27 T cell receptor beta chains sequenced from one sample in a study of breast tumors, draining lymph nodes, adjacent tissues. Using its own MiXCR run on the multiplex PCR reads, TCRdb lists one record per CDR3 protein. The table includes approximately 150,000 distinct CDR3 sequences, approximately 32% detected once. Samples came from axillary lymph nodes draining the breast cancer. Input material: axillary lymph node tissue. Every receptor here comes from a female donor with breast cancer. Some clones in this sample may be carry-over from other donors' samples.

With respect to this clonotype: Because the CDR3's place on the DNA is in doubt, the DNA is left out and the CDR3 is given as listed by TCRdb. The chain combines TRBV2 with TRBJ1-2; the table assigns TRBD1, which was not confirmed against the DNA. Termini included, the CDR3 measures 14 amino acids. CDR1 is SNHLY, CDR2 FYNNEI, per germline. The CDR3: CAGSPWGQGSGYAF.

This clonotype was counted many times. The V and J genes are TRBV4-1 and TRBJ2-1; D is perhaps TRBD1 (6 bases). From germline, CDR1 is MGHRA and CDR2 YSYEKL. V dropped 4 bases and J dropped 4 bases, with 14 bases sitting between them. This CDR3 spans 15 amino acids. CDR3 protein: CASSRGQKIYNEQFF. Written as DNA, the CDR3 is TGCGCCAGCAGCCGCGGACAGAAGATTTACAATGAGCAGTTCTTC.

This sequence joins TRBV7-9 and TRBJ2-1; D uncertain. The V gene lost 6 bases and the J gene lost 8 bases, with 14 bases spanning the gap. This CDR3 has 13 residues. CDR1 and CDR2 (germline): SEHNR, FQNEAQ (reference sequence). CDR3 sequence: CASSSLPGDEQFF. In DNA, the CDR3 is TGTGCCAGCAGTTCACTGCCTGGAGATGAGCAGTTCTTC.

This clonotype has more than one count but fewer than ten. This may be a read error: a much more frequent sequence differs by one nucleotide. The chain employs TRBV18 and TRBJ1-2, with D perhaps matching TRBD1 (6 bases). Germline-derived CDR1 and CDR2 are KGHSH and LQKENI. The CDR3 is 14 residues long. V was clipped by 3 bases and J by 4 bases, with 12 bases between them. The DNA of the CDR3 is TGTGCCAGCTCACCCGGGACAAAGGGCTATGGCTACACCTTC. The encoded protein is CASSPGTKGYGYTF.

As regards this clonotype: A much larger clone lies a single base off, so this may be a read error. The CDR3 bases are TGTGCCAGCAGGAAAGCGGGGGGGACCTACAATGAGCAGTTCTTC. This encodes CASRKAGGTYNEQFF. The chain couples TRBV12-3 or TRBV12-4 to TRBJ2-1; 10 bases line up with TRBD2. The CDR3 contains 15 residues. V shed 6 bases and J 2 bases; nucleotides not matched to a gene: 4.

This clonotype was counted at least ten times. The CDR3 loop is CARGPEVRGIFYEQYV. CDR3 DNA sequence: TGTGCCAGGGGCCCGGAGGTCAGGGGAATATTCTACGAGCAGTACGTC. This chain joins TRBV9 and TRBJ2-7; tentative D call: TRBD1 (6 bases). Looked up from germline, CDR1 is SGDLS and CDR2 is YYNGEE. V lost 8 bases and J 3 bases, leaving 24 bases between the germline ends. The CDR3 spans 16 residues.

In this sample, this clonotype turned up many times. The chain is built from TRBV5-1 and TRBJ1-4, with 7 bases lining up with TRBD1. The V gene end was trimmed by 4 bases and the J gene end by 0 bases; junction bases not matched to a gene: 6. In germline, CDR1 is SGHRS, CDR2 YFSETQ. The CDR3 consists of 16 residues. CDR3 amino acids: CASSPGQTSTNEKLFF. In nucleotides, the CDR3 is TGCGCCAGCAGCCCGGGACAGACCTCAACTAATGAAAAACTGTTTTTT.

This clonotype was picked up many times. The chain recombines TRBV6-5 with TRBJ2-2, with D perhaps TRBD1 (6 bases). The CDR3 is 15 residues long. The ends were cut back, 3 bases at V and 6 bases at J, with 14 bases in the middle. The germline CDR1 and CDR2 sequences are MNHEY and SVGAGI. In DNA form, the CDR3 reads TGTGCCAGCAGTTATTTACTCAGGGGTGCCGGGGAGCTGTTTTTT. It encodes CASSYLLRGAGELFF.

This clonotype was counted between two and nine times. Being one base from a much bigger clone, this may be a read error. The chain combines TRBV11-2 with TRBJ2-1, with 7 bases fitting TRBD1. This CDR3 comprises 15 residues. V trimming: 4 bases; J trimming: 2 bases; junction bases outside the gene matches: 5. CDR1 and CDR2 (germline): SGHAT, FQNNGV. CDR3 in amino acids: CASSSDRSPYNEQFF. As DNA, the CDR3 is TGTGCCAGCAGCTCGGACAGGAGTCCCTACAATGAGCAGTTCTTC.

This clonotype was detected many times. This rearrangement joins TRBV6-1 to TRBJ2-2; D may be TRBD1 (5 bases). This CDR3 has 13 amino acids. V lost 8 bases, J lost 0 bases, and 7 bases lay in between. CDR1 is MNHNS and CDR2 is SASEGT in the germline V gene. Here the CDR3 DNA reads TGTGCCAGCTGGACAACGAACACCGGGGAGCTGTTTTTT. Amino acids: CASWTTNTGELFF.

The table lists this clonotype with many counts. The chain combines TRBV12-3 or TRBV12-4 with TRBJ2-1; D is possibly TRBD1 (6 bases). V lost 5 bases to trimming and J lost 2 bases, with 16 bases between them. This CDR3 region has 16 residues. The CDR3 region is CASSASGALTYNEQFF. CDR3 DNA sequence: TGTGCCAGCAGTGCGTCAGGGGCCCTAACCTACAATGAGCAGTTCTTC.

On this clonotype itself: With a much larger clone just one base away, this may be a read error. This chain joins TRBV6-6 and TRBJ2-1; TRBD2 matches at 8 bases. The germline CDR1 and CDR2 sequences are MNHNY and SVGAGI (reference sequence). V lost 5 bases, J lost 5 bases, and 8 bases stayed unmatched. The CDR3 is made up of 15 amino acids. The CDR3 is CASSGWRGADNEQFF. The CDR3 DNA reads TGTGCCAGCAGTGGATGGCGGGGGGCCGACAATGAGCAGTTCTTC.

This clonotype was observed many times. The chain couples TRBV5-1 to TRBJ1-3; a weak D match, TRBD1 (6 bases). CDR3 length: 14 residues. Germline loops: CDR1 SGHRS, CDR2 YFSETQ. Trimming left V 5 bases short and J 2 bases short, with 11 bases between. CDR3 in amino acids: CASSSGVAGNTIYF. The CDR3 DNA reads TGCGCCAGCAGTTCAGGGGTGGCTGGAAACACCATATATTTT.

V gene TRBV20-1 combines with J gene TRBJ1-1; D gene unclear. The CDR3 consists of 15 residues. The germline V gene encodes CDR1 DFQATT and CDR2 SNEGSKA (reference sequence). Trimming pared 3 bases from V and 1 base from J, leaving 15 bases between. The CDR3 nucleotides are TGCAGTGCTAGGGGCGGGGAAGTAGGGAACACTGAAGCTTTCTTT. Translated, it gives CSARGGEVGNTEAFF.

This clonotype was counted at least ten times. Given a much more abundant clone one base away, this may be a read error. The chain carries TRBV7-2 and TRBJ2-7, with D tentatively TRBD1 (5 bases). The CDR3 consists of 14 residues. Germline V lookup: CDR1 SGHTA, CDR2 FQGNSA. CDR3 DNA sequence: TGTGCCAGCAGCTTATGGGTACAGGCCTACGAGCAGTGCTTC. As protein: CASSLWVQAYEQCF. Full variable domain (remainder filled in from reference TRBV7-2 and TRBJ2-7): GAGVSQSPSNKVTEKGKDVELRCDPISGHTALYWYRQSLGQGLEFLIYFQGNSAPDKSGLPSDRFSAERTGGSVSTLTIQRTQQEDSAVYLCASSLWVQAYEQCFGPGTRLTVT.

A few counts support this clonotype. The J gene is TRBJ1-1, the V gene TRBV19; D call uncertain. Trimming removed 6 bases from V and 4 bases from J, with 24 bases in between. Per germline, CDR1 LNHDA and CDR2 SQIVND (reference sequence). This CDR3 has 17 residues. In DNA form, the CDR3 reads TGTGCCAGTAGGCTCGGGAGATTGGCTCAGGTGCGCACTGAAGCTTTCTTT. Its translation: CASRLGRLAQVRTEAFF.

V usage is TRBV20-1 and J usage is TRBJ2-5, with 10 bases fitting TRBD2. CDR1 is DFQATT and CDR2 is SNEGSKA in the germline V gene (reference sequence). The ends lost 3 bases at V and 2 bases at J; junction bases unmatched: 9. The CDR3 has 16 residues. The CDR3 nucleotides are TGCAGTGCTAGTCTGGCTAGCGGGGGACCGCAAGAGACCCAGTACTTC. Protein: CSASLASGGPQETQYF.

This clonotype was seen only once. The chain recombines TRBV20-1 with TRBJ2-1; 8 bases are a match to TRBD1. Germline CDR1 DFQATT, CDR2 SNEGSKA (reference sequence). The V and J ends lost 3 bases and 5 bases, in that order; junction bases with no gene match: 3. This CDR3 is built from 13 residues. CDR3 DNA: TGCAGTGCTAGGCCGGACAGGGACAATGAGCAGTTCTTC. This encodes CSARPDRDNEQFF.

The chain uses TRBV6-1 and TRBJ2-5, with D possibly TRBD1 on 5 matching bases. CDR1 is MNHNS, CDR2 SASEGT, per germline. The CDR3 spans 12 residues. Trimming pared 6 bases from V and 5 bases from J, leaving 10 bases between. CDR3 nucleotides: TGTGCCAGCAGGGGTACAGGCGAGACCCAGTACTTC. Translated: CASRGTGETQYF.

A remark on this clonotype: The junction does not match germline at one end; this may be a read error. The chain is built from TRBV6-1 and TRBJ1-3; 7 nucleotides line up with TRBD1. CDR1 and CDR2 (germline): MNHNS, SASEGT. This CDR3 has 13 residues. The CDR3 region is CASSVSGGNTTYF. CDR3 DNA sequence: TGTGCCAGCAGTGTATCAGGGGGAAACACCACATATTTC.

In this sample, this clonotype turned up many times. The chain employs TRBV5-6 and TRBJ1-6; D may be TRBD1 (6 bases). V was cut by 2 bases and J by 10 bases, with 16 bases left in between. This CDR3 comprises 15 residues. Germline CDR1 is SGHDT and CDR2 is YYEEEE. The CDR3 spells CASSFGTPNNSPLHF. The CDR3 coding sequence is TGTGCCAGCAGCTTTGGGACACCAAACAACTCACCCCTCCACTTT.

The chain links TRBV5-4 to TRBJ1-1; TRBD1 agrees at 8 bases. Germline trimming cut 2 bases from V and 7 bases from J; bases unmatched to any gene: 1. The CDR3 totals 12 residues. CDR1 and CDR2 (germline): SGHNT, YYREEE (reference sequence). In DNA, the CDR3 is TGTGCCAGCAGCTTTGACAGGGGTGAAGCTTTCTTT. Amino acid sequence: CASSFDRGEAFF.

This clonotype showed up many times. The chain is built from TRBV5-1 and TRBJ1-6; D possibly corresponds to TRBD1 (5 bases). CDR1 SGHRS and CDR2 YFSETQ come from the germline V gene. V was clipped by 1 base and J by 7 bases, with 15 bases between them. The CDR3 contains 16 residues. CDR3 nucleotide sequence: TGCGCCAGCAGCTTGTCAGGGAGTACCTTCAATTCACCCCTCCACTTT. Encoded protein: CASSLSGSTFNSPLHF.

This clonotype has at least ten counts. V usage is TRBV12-3 or TRBV12-4 and J usage is TRBJ2-3; 12 nucleotides line up with TRBD2. V trimming: 7 bases; J trimming: 2 bases; junction bases outside the gene matches: 4. CDR3 size: 15 residues. CDR3 sequence reads: CASTWTSGATDTQYF. The CDR3 DNA reads TGTGCCAGCACCTGGACTAGCGGGGCCACAGATACGCAGTATTTT.

This clonotype was seen at least ten times. The V gene is TRBV5-6, the J gene TRBJ2-1; TRBD1 aligns across 9 bases. Per the germline V gene, CDR1 is SGHDT and CDR2 is YYEEEE. This CDR3 has 16 amino acids. With 0 bases clipped from V and 6 bases from J, the junction kept 7 bases outside the gene matches. The CDR3 DNA is TGTGCCAGCAGCTTGGGCCGCTTACAGGGGGCCAATGAGCAGTTCTTC. This translates into CASSLGRLQGANEQFF.

This clonotype was found a few times. This rearrangement joins TRBV6-5 to TRBJ2-1, with TRBD1 identical over 10 bases. The CDR3 consists of 17 residues. V lost 5 bases and J lost 2; bases outside the gene matches: 9. Germline values: CDR1 MNHEY, CDR2 SVGAGI. CDR3 coding DNA: TGTGCCAGCAGTCACGGGGGGACAGGGGTAACCTACAATGAGCAGTTCTTC. This gives the protein CASSHGGTGVTYNEQFF.

This clonotype has ten or more counts. V gene TRBV11-2 combines with J gene TRBJ2-3; TRBD2 matches 13 bases. V lost 5 bases to trimming and J lost 1 base; unmatched junction nucleotides: 3. The CDR3 has 16 amino acids. Germline values: CDR1 SGHAT, CDR2 FQNNGV. CDR3 DNA sequence: TGTGCCAGCAGCCCAGGACTAGCGGGGGGCACAGATACGCAGTATTTT. Protein: CASSPGLAGGTDTQYF.